Below are 19 T cell receptor beta chains sequenced from a single sample in a study of T cell responses to AZD1222 COVID-19 vaccine. TCRdb keeps only in-frame clones here, not all; method: immunoSEQ multiplex PCR. The table lists roughly 100,000 clones, approximately 84% of them singletons. The sequences come from peripheral blood, collected 28 days after the second AZD1222 dose. The receptor set was obtained from an adult who received the AZD1222 COVID-19 vaccine.

The V call is TRBV9, the J call TRBJ1-2; D remains unclear. Germline loops: CDR1 SGDLS, CDR2 YYNGEE. The CDR3 is 13 amino acids. Trimming stripped 0 bases from V and 4 bases from J, with 7 bases between. The CDR3 nucleotides read TGTGCCAGCAGCGTAGTTGGGATCTATGGCTACACCTTC. It translates to CASSVVGIYGYTF.

This clone was seen a few times. CDR3: CASSIGGQGASDTQYF. Written as DNA, the CDR3 is TGTGCCAGTAGTATAGGAGGACAGGGGGCGTCAGATACGCAGTATTTT. V usage is TRBV19 and J usage is TRBJ2-3; 11 nucleotides agree with TRBD1. Looked up from germline, CDR1 is LNHDA and CDR2 is SQIVND (reference sequence). The CDR3 contains 16 residues. J was trimmed by 4 bases and V by 1 base; bases with no gene match: 4. The full variable domain, its missing parts supplied by reference TRBV19 and TRBJ2-3, is DGGITQSPKYLFRKEGQNVTLSCEQNLNHDAMYWYRQDPGQGLRLIYYSQIVNDFQKGDIAEGYSVSREKKESFPLTVTSAQKNPTAFYLCASSIGGQGASDTQYFGPGTRLTVL.

This clone has more than one count but fewer than ten. The chain carries TRBV9 and TRBJ2-1, with a tentative D call TRBD1 (5 bases). Germline V CDR1 and CDR2: SGDLS, YYNGEE. The CDR3 length is 14 residues. V was clipped by 5 bases and J by 0 bases, with 9 bases between them. The CDR3 DNA reads TGTGCCAGCAGTCTCCAGGGCTCCTACAATGAGCAGTTCTTC. It encodes CASSLQGSYNEQFF.

The V and J genes are TRBV25-1 and TRBJ2-3; D gene ambiguous. Per germline, CDR1 MGHDK and CDR2 SYGVNS. V shed 4 bases and J shed 2 bases, with 7 bases lying between them. The CDR3 loop spans 13 amino acids. CDR3 region: CASSGTDTDTQYF. DNA of the CDR3: TGTGCCAGCAGTGGAACAGACACAGATACGCAGTATTTT. The full variable domain, rest sourced from reference TRBV25-1 and TRBJ2-3, is EADIYQTPRYLVIGTGKKITLECSQTMGHDKMYWYQQDPGMELHLIHYSYGVNSTEKGDLSSESTVSRIRTEHFPLTLESARPSHTSQYLCASSGTDTDTQYFGPGTRLTVL.

This clone was detected only once. V gene TRBV19 combines with J gene TRBJ1-5, with TRBD1 matching over 8 bases. CDR1 and CDR2 from the germline V gene are LNHDA and SQIVND (reference sequence). CDR3 length: 14 amino acids. The trim removed 8 bases at V and 5 bases at J, leaving 8 bases unmatched. The CDR3 DNA is TGTGCCAGTGGTGGACAGGGTTCCGATCAGCCCCAGCATTTT. Residues: CASGGQGSDQPQHF.

The V call is TRBV6-2 or TRBV6-3, the J call TRBJ1-5; D uncertain. The CDR3 is 14 amino acids. Germline V gene lookup returns CDR1 MNHEY and CDR2 SVGEGT. V was shortened by 2 bases and J by 3 bases, with 8 bases between the two germline ends. The DNA of the CDR3 is TGTGCCAGCAGTTACGCCCAGCACAATCAGCCCCAGCATTTT. As protein: CASSYAQHNQPQHF.

J is TRBJ2-2 and V is TRBV3-1 (or the pseudogene TRBV3-2); 8 bases agree with TRBD1. The CDR3 spans 15 residues. Germline V gene sequence: CDR1 LGHDT, CDR2 YNNKEL (reference sequence). V lost 4 bases to trimming and J lost 4 bases; unmatched junction nucleotides: 5. The CDR3 coding sequence is TGTGCCAGCAGCCGCATGACAGGGGTCACCGGGGAGCTGTTTTTT. It translates to CASSRMTGVTGELFF.

The chain has TRBV6-5 and TRBJ2-3; tentatively, D is TRBD2 (5 bases). V was pared by 8 bases and J by 2 bases, with 11 bases between. The CDR3 has 13 residues. CDR1 and CDR2 (germline): MNHEY, SVGAGI. Written as DNA, the CDR3 is TGTGCCAGCCGACTAACTTTCACAGATACGCAGTATTTT. As protein: CASRLTFTDTQYF.

The chain joins TRBV18 to TRBJ2-4; D ambiguous. The CDR3 length is 13 residues. V dropped 2 bases and J dropped 2 bases, with 4 bases sitting between them. Germline V gene lookup returns CDR1 KGHSH and CDR2 LQKENI. The CDR3 here is CASSPGTKNIQYF. CDR3 nucleotide sequence: TGTGCCAGCTCACCAGGGACCAAAAACATTCAGTACTTC.

The chain uses TRBV11-2 and TRBJ2-4; D might be TRBD1 (6 bases). Germline V lookup: CDR1 SGHAT, CDR2 FQNNGV. This CDR3 is 18 amino acids long. Trimming stripped 1 base from V and 0 bases from J, with 16 bases between. CDR3 nucleotide sequence: TGTGCCAGCAGCTTAGTTCCCAGGGGAACAATAGCCAAAAACATTCAGTACTTC. Encoded protein: CASSLVPRGTIAKNIQYF.

The chain carries TRBV2 and TRBJ2-1; 7 nucleotides align to TRBD2. The germline V gene encodes CDR1 SNHLY and CDR2 FYNNEI. The CDR3 length is 16 residues. After removal of 4 bases from V and 1 base from J, the junction contained 7 bases not matched to a gene. The CDR3 loop is CASSGERGPSYNEQFF. CDR3 DNA: TGTGCCAGCAGTGGGGAGCGGGGTCCTTCCTACAATGAGCAGTTCTTC.

This rearrangement joins TRBV5-5 to TRBJ1-1; unclear D gene. The CDR3 runs 14 residues. Germline assignment: CDR1 SGHKS and CDR2 YYEKEE (reference sequence). V was shortened by 0 bases and J by 6 bases, with 12 bases between the two germline ends. CDR3 nucleotide sequence: TGTGCCAGCAGCTTGGGTACCCTGAAGGCTGAAGCTTTCTTT. Its translation: CASSLGTLKAEAFF.

The chain couples TRBV5-1 to TRBJ2-7; D not resolved. The germline V gene has CDR1 SGHRS and CDR2 YFSETQ. The length of the CDR3 is 14 residues. Trimming removed 4 bases at V and 5 bases at J, with 16 bases between. CDR3 nucleotides: TGCGCCAGCAGCCCCCCGAGCTCCGTAGACGAGCAGTACTTC. Protein: CASSPPSSVDEQYF.

V is TRBV5-1 and J is TRBJ2-3, with unresolved D. Trimming took off 4 bases at V and 4 bases at J, with 10 bases between the two ends. The CDR3 consists of 13 residues. Germline V gene sequence: CDR1 SGHRS, CDR2 YFSETQ. CDR3 loop: CASSTVRADTQYF. In nucleotides, the CDR3 is TGCGCCAGCAGCACCGTTCGCGCAGATACGCAGTATTTT.

The chain combines TRBV5-4 with TRBJ1-1; a possible D gene is TRBD1 (6 bases). The germline V gene encodes CDR1 SGHNT and CDR2 YYREEE (reference sequence). The CDR3 sequence is 14 residues long. Trimming took 2 bases from V and 5 from J, leaving 13 bases between them. The CDR3 protein is CASSFPRGGTEAFF. The CDR3 region has the DNA TGTGCCAGCAGCTTCCCCAGGGGTGGGACTGAAGCTTTCTTT. Full variable domain (outside the CDR3, taken from reference TRBV5-4 and TRBJ1-1): ETGVTQSPTHLIKTRGQQVTLRCSSQSGHNTVSWYQQALGQGPQFIFQYYREEENGRGNFPPRFSGLQFPNYSSELNVNALELDDSALYLCASSFPRGGTEAFFGQGTRLTVV.

The chain couples TRBV29-1 to TRBJ1-1, with 7 positions matching TRBD1. After removal of 6 bases from V and 3 bases from J, the junction contained 1 base not matched to a gene. Germline V gene lookup returns CDR1 SQVTM and CDR2 ANQGSEA. The CDR3 consists of 11 residues. The CDR3 loop reads CSVQGYTEAFF. The CDR3 DNA reads as TGCAGCGTACAGGGGTACACTGAAGCTTTCTTT.

The count of this clone is one. Other DNA sequences in the same sample also yield this CDR3. The V and J genes are TRBV5-1 and TRBJ2-5, with 8 bases identical to TRBD2. J was trimmed by 1 base and V by 0 bases; bases with no gene match: 5. The CDR3 is 16 amino acids. CDR1 and CDR2 from the germline V gene are SGHRS and YFSETQ. The CDR3 protein is CASSLGASGGQETQYF. CDR3 bases: TGCGCCAGCAGCTTGGGGGCCAGCGGGGGCCAAGAGACCCAGTACTTC.

The chain carries TRBV27 and TRBJ2-7; D gene uncertain. Trimming shortened V by 6 bases and J by 0 bases, and 12 bases separated the two germline ends. The CDR3 is made up of 14 amino acids. Germline lookup yields CDR1 MNHEY and CDR2 SMNVEV (reference sequence). The CDR3: CASRDRRNSYEQYF. The CDR3 region has the DNA TGTGCCAGCAGGGATCGACGGAACTCCTACGAGCAGTACTTC.

This chain uses TRBV6-5 with TRBJ1-2, with TRBD1 identical over 11 bases. The trim removed 6 bases at V and 8 bases at J, leaving 11 bases unmatched. The CDR3 runs 15 residues. Germline V gives CDR1 MNHEY, CDR2 SVGAGI. CDR3 protein: CASSGQGAASGGYTF. Here the CDR3 DNA reads TGTGCCAGCAGCGGACAGGGGGCGGCCTCGGGGGGCTACACCTTC.